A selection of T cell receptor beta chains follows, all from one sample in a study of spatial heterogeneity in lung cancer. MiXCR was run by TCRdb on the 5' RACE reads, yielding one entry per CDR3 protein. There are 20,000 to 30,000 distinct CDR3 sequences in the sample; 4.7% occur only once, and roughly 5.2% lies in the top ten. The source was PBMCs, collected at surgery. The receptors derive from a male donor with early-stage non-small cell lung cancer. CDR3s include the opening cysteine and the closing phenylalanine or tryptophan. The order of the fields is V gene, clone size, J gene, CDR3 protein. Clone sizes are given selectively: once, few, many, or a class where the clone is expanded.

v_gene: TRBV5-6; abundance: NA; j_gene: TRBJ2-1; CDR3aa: CASSSGLFLYNEQFF
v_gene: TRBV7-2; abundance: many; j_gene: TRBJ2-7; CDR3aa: CASSSTRTYEQYF
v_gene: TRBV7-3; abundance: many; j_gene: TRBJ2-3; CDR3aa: CASSPRRGADTQYF
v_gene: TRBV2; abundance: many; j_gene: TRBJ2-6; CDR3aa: CASRRGGGPGANVLTF
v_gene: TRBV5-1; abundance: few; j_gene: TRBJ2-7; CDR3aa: CASSLAGPGGVYEQYF
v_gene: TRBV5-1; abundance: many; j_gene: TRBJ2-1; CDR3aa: CASSLEESGNEQFF
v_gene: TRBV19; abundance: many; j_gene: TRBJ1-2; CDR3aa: CASSIGLDRAYGYTF
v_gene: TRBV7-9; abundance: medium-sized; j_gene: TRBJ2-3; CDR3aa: CASSHQQGVRADTQYF
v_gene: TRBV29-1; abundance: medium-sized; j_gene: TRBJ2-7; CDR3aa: CSVSTTGNEQYF
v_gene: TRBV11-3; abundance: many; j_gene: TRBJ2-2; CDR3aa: CASSLRQPGELFF
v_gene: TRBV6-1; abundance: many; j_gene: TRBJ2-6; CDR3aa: CASSEGGSGANVLTF
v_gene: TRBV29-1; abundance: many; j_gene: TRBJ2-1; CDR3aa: CSVDGRTYNEQFF
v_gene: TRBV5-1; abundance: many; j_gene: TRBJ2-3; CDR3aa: CASSSLGLAGATDTQYF
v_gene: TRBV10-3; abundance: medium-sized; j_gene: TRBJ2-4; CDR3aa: CATRDRAGWDIQYF
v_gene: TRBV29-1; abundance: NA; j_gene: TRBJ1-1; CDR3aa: CSVQGATGAFF
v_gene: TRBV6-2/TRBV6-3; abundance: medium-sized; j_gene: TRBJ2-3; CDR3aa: CASSAGTSGVSTQYF
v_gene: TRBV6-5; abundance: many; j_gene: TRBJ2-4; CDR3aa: CASSRTGQGFKNIQYF
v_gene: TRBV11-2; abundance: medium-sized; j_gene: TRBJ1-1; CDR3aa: CASSRGPTNTEAFF